Listed here are 10 T cell receptor beta chains from one sample, sequenced in a study of spatial heterogeneity in lung cancer. TCRdb reanalysed the 5' RACE reads using MiXCR and keeps one entry per CDR3 protein. The data contain about 9,800 distinct CDR3 sequences, roughly 6.3% of them seen just once; the ten biggest clones take up 10%. Study conclusions and caveats: Within tumors, counts of expanded alpha and beta TCRs tracked tumor mutation counts.

Stated time point: sample taken at primary tumor resection. Their target antigens are unknown. This sample comprised lung tumor tissue, obtained at surgery. The origin of the receptors is a male donor with early-stage non-small cell lung cancer.

By share, this clonotype counts as medium-sized. This rearrangement joins TRBV20-1 to TRBJ1-2, with 7 bases fitting TRBD1. The junction had 6 bases not matched to a gene; V was cut back by 5 bases and J by 6 bases. Germline V gene lookup returns CDR1 DFQATT and CDR2 SNEGSKA (reference sequence). The CDR3 extends over 12 amino acids. The CDR3 sequence is CSAPGQADGYTF. CDR3 DNA sequence: TGCAGTGCTCCCGGACAGGCTGATGGCTACACCTTC.

Sample share makes this clonotype medium-sized. This chain uses TRBV2 with TRBJ2-4; 8 bases line up with TRBD1. This CDR3 comprises 14 residues. The trim removed 4 bases at V and 7 bases at J, leaving 6 bases unmatched. From germline, CDR1 is SNHLY and CDR2 FYNNEI. DNA for the CDR3: TGTGCCAGCAGTGGCCAGGGGGCGCAGAACATTCAGTACTTC. This codes for CASSGQGAQNIQYF. Combining the CDR3 with reference TRBV2 and TRBJ2-4 gives the whole variable domain EPEVTQTPSHQVTQMGQEVILRCVPISNHLYFYWYRQILGQKVEFLVSFYNNEISEKSEIFDDQFSVERPDGSNFTLKIRSTKLEDSAMYFCASSGQGAQNIQYFGAGTRLSVL.

There are many counts of this clonotype. The gene calls are TRBV5-8 and TRBJ1-5; D uncertain. CDR1 and CDR2 from the germline V gene are SGHTS and YDEGEE. This CDR3 region has 11 residues. V lost 2 bases to trimming and J lost 7 bases, with 4 bases between them. The DNA of the CDR3 is TGTGCCAGCAGCTTTCAACAGCCCCAGCATTTT. This translates into CASSFQQPQHF.

This clonotype was picked up many times. The gene calls are TRBV9 and TRBJ2-3; D remains unclear. Germline V gene lookup returns CDR1 SGDLS and CDR2 YYNGEE. Trimming pared 3 bases from V and 0 bases from J, leaving 17 bases between. This CDR3 has 17 residues. Written as DNA, the CDR3 is TGTGCCAGCAGCGGGTCCCGCGGAGCGTCTAGCACAGATACGCAGTATTTT. Translation: CASSGSRGASSTDTQYF.

This clonotype came up many times. This chain connects TRBV7-9 to TRBJ1-6; the match to TRBD1 covers 12 bases. V lost 2 bases to trimming and J lost 10 bases; unmatched junction nucleotides: 6. Germline CDR1 is SEHNR and CDR2 is FQNEAQ (reference sequence). There are 16 residues in the CDR3. In DNA, the CDR3 is TGTGCCAGCAGCTTAAGCACCGGGACAGGGGGCTCACCCCTCCACTTT. Its protein product is CASSLSTGTGGSPLHF.

This clonotype is labeled as medium-sized. The rearrangement links TRBV20-1 to TRBJ2-5; maybe TRBD2 (5 bases). V lost 5 bases and J 5 bases, leaving 9 bases between the germline ends. Germline V gene data show CDR1 as DFQATT and CDR2 as SNEGSKA (reference sequence). There are 11 residues in the CDR3. The CDR3 is CSAPLGETQYF. Written as DNA, the CDR3 is TGCAGTGCTCCACTAGGGGAGACCCAGTACTTC.

This clonotype appeared many times. The rearrangement links TRBV28 to TRBJ1-2; no clear D. The CDR3 length is 12 residues. Trimming cost V 5 bases and J 5 bases, with 9 bases left between them. In germline, CDR1 is MDHEN, CDR2 SYDVKM. CDR3 protein: CASSLSRYGYTF. CDR3 in DNA: TGTGCCAGCAGTCTGTCCAGATATGGCTACACCTTC.

This clonotype is categorized as medium-sized (0.01 to 0.1%). This chain connects TRBV12-3 or TRBV12-4 to TRBJ1-4; TRBD1 might be the D (6 bases). This CDR3 has 12 amino acids. V lost 7 bases and J 5 bases, leaving 8 bases between the germline ends. CDR3 sequence: CASTGVNEKLFF. The CDR3 DNA sequence: TGTGCCAGCACAGGGGTGAATGAAAAACTGTTTTTT.

This clonotype was counted ten times or more. This sequence joins TRBV5-6 and TRBJ2-2, with D perhaps TRBD1 or TRBD2 (5 bases each). Germline CDR1 SGHDT, CDR2 YYEEEE. The V end was cut by 4 bases, the J end by 6 bases, with 13 bases between. The CDR3 runs to 14 residues. In nucleotides, the CDR3 is TGTGCCAGCAGCGCCCAGGTGGGGGCCGGGGAGCTGTTTTTT. It translates to CASSAQVGAGELFF. Looking up the rest from reference TRBV5-6 and TRBJ2-2 gives the full variable domain: DAGVTQSPTHLIKTRGQQVTLRCSPKSGHDTVSWYQQALGQGPQFIFQYYEEEERQRGNFPDRFSGHQFPNYSSELNVNALLLGDSALYLCASSAQVGAGELFFGEGSRLTVL.

This clonotype showed up many times. The rearrangement uses TRBV20-1 and TRBJ2-7; D gene uncertain. Germline CDR1 DFQATT, CDR2 SNEGSKA (reference sequence). V was cut by 1 base and J by 4 bases, with 5 bases left in between. The CDR3 length is 11 residues. The CDR3 sequence: CSARAAYEQYV. The CDR3 DNA is TGCAGTGCTAGAGCAGCTTACGAGCAGTACGTC.